The 22 T cell receptor beta chains given below trace back to one sample, sequenced in a study of CD8+ T cells in alopecia areata. Isolated RNA was reverse transcribed into cDNA used as the sequencing template. Some clones are missing from TCRdb's copy, which holds only in-frame ones; the method was immunoSEQ multiplex PCR. The table includes around 180,000 clones, around 64% detected once. The sample's treatment: oral pan-JAK inhibitor, 5-10 mg twice daily. Specimen: CD4+ T cells sorted from blood, collected between weeks 47 and 50, from a patient treated with tofacitinib. Receptors were obtained from a human donor with alopecia areata.

The V gene is TRBV2, the J gene TRBJ2-7; D gene uncertain. The CDR3 loop spans 14 amino acids. Per the germline V gene, CDR1 is SNHLY and CDR2 is FYNNEI. The ends were cut back, 3 bases at V and 3 bases at J, with 12 bases in the middle. The CDR3 DNA sequence: TGTGCCAGCAGTGACACGGATTGGGGCTACGAGCAGTACTTC. Amino acids: CASSDTDWGYEQYF.

This clone was picked up a small number of times. The gene calls are TRBV15 and TRBJ1-5, with TRBD1 identical over 11 bases. The CDR3 extends over 16 amino acids. Losses at the gene ends were 1 base for V and 4 bases for J; bases not matched to a gene: 3. The V gene's germline CDR1 is LNHNV and CDR2 YYDKDF (reference sequence). The CDR3 reads CATSRGDRGSNQPQHF. CDR3 coding DNA: TGTGCCACCAGCAGAGGGGACAGGGGGTCGAATCAGCCCCAGCATTTT.

This clone was counted only a few times. The rearrangement uses TRBV29-1 and TRBJ1-1, with D perhaps matching TRBD1 (5 bases). The CDR3 totals 15 residues. The V end was cut by 5 bases, the J end by 1 base, with 17 bases between. From germline, CDR1 is SQVTM and CDR2 ANQGSEA. CDR3 region: CSVSGWGRGNTEAFF. The CDR3 DNA reads as TGCAGCGTTTCCGGTTGGGGCCGTGGGAACACTGAAGCTTTCTTT.

This clone was observed once. This chain links TRBV7-2 with TRBJ1-1; D gene unclear. V lost 7 bases to trimming and J lost 0 bases, with 12 bases between them. Per the germline V gene, CDR1 is SGHTA and CDR2 is FQGNSA. The CDR3 spans 14 residues. CDR3 region: CASTSWPMNTEAFF. The CDR3 DNA follows: TGTGCCAGCACATCCTGGCCTATGAACACTGAAGCTTTCTTT.

The chain has TRBV2 and TRBJ2-3, with D possibly TRBD1 on 5 matching bases. This CDR3 has 13 amino acids. The germline V and J ends were trimmed by 6 bases and 1 base, with 8 bases remaining between them. Germline CDR1 reads SNHLY; CDR2 reads FYNNEI. CDR3 residues: CASRETGTDTQYF. The CDR3 region has the DNA TGTGCCAGCAGAGAGACAGGCACAGATACGCAGTATTTT.

The rearrangement joins TRBV9 to TRBJ1-5; the D gene is possibly TRBD1 (5 bases). The CDR3 has 16 amino acids. Looked up from germline, CDR1 is SGDLS and CDR2 is YYNGEE. Trimming pared 0 bases from V and 5 bases from J, leaving 15 bases between. CDR3 sequence reads: CASSVGGIGWDQPQHF. In nucleotides, the CDR3 is TGTGCCAGCAGCGTAGGGGGCATAGGCTGGGATCAGCCCCAGCATTTT.

The chain combines TRBV5-4 with TRBJ2-1; D assignment may be TRBD1 or TRBD2 (5 bases each). CDR1 and CDR2 (germline): SGHNT, YYREEE (reference sequence). Trimming left V 5 bases short and J 8 bases short, with 14 bases between. The CDR3 contains 13 residues. For the CDR3, the DNA is TGTGCCAGCAGGGGCGAGGGGAACGATGAGCAGTTCTTC. It encodes CASRGEGNDEQFF.

This chain joins TRBV4-3 and TRBJ2-7; maybe TRBD1 (5 bases). V lost 0 bases, J lost 3 bases, and 12 bases lay in between. This CDR3 has 15 amino acids. Germline V gives CDR1 LGHNA, CDR2 YSLEER. Written as DNA, the CDR3 is TGCGCCAGCAGCCAAGATTGGGGCGAAATCTACGAGCAGTACTTC. Protein: CASSQDWGEIYEQYF.

V is TRBV27 and J is TRBJ1-5; 8 bases agree with TRBD1. This CDR3 is built from 14 residues. CDR1 and CDR2 from the germline V gene are MNHEY and SMNVEV (reference sequence). The trim removed 6 bases at V and 7 bases at J, leaving 8 bases unmatched. The CDR3 loop is CASSFGQGGQPQHF. CDR3 nucleotide sequence: TGTGCCAGCAGCTTCGGACAGGGTGGACAGCCCCAGCATTTT.

The chain employs TRBV27 and TRBJ2-7; D is perhaps TRBD2 (6 bases). CDR3 length: 13 residues. The germline V gene encodes CDR1 MNHEY and CDR2 SMNVEV (reference sequence). V dropped 4 bases and J dropped 3 bases, with 10 bases sitting between them. In DNA form, the CDR3 reads TGTGCCAGCAGTTCCCTCGGGAGCTACGAGCAGTACTTC. Its translation: CASSSLGSYEQYF.

The chain is built from TRBV27 and TRBJ2-5; a possible D gene is TRBD2 (6 bases). The length of the CDR3 is 15 residues. The V gene's germline CDR1 is MNHEY and CDR2 SMNVEV (reference sequence). Trimming shortened V by 3 bases and J by 6 bases, and 17 bases separated the two germline ends. The CDR3 loop is CASSFGTGGGKTQYF. CDR3 nucleotide sequence: TGTGCCAGCAGTTTTGGGACGGGTGGCGGGAAGACCCAGTACTTC.

This clone was detected only a few times. This chain connects TRBV5-6 to TRBJ1-2; D is unclear. The length of the CDR3 is 17 residues. CDR1 and CDR2 (germline): SGHDT, YYEEEE. Trimming removed 4 bases at V and 6 bases at J, with 25 bases between. The chain's CDR3 is CASSPRGQPFPFDGYTF. CDR3 DNA: TGTGCCAGCAGCCCGCGCGGGCAACCATTCCCCTTTGATGGCTACACCTTC.

This clone was seen a few times. The J gene is TRBJ1-1, the V gene TRBV4-3, with D perhaps matching TRBD1 (6 bases). Trimming removed 0 bases from V and 0 bases from J, with 11 bases in between. This CDR3 region has 16 residues. Germline lookup yields CDR1 LGHNA and CDR2 YSLEER. CDR3 DNA sequence: TGCGCCAGCAGCCAAGAGGGGACACCAATGAACACTGAAGCTTTCTTT. It yields the protein CASSQEGTPMNTEAFF.

This rearrangement joins TRBV7-8 to TRBJ2-1, with no clear D. The V gene's germline CDR1 is SGHVS and CDR2 FQNEAQ. Trimming cost V 1 base and J 4 bases, with 11 bases left between them. CDR3 length: 15 amino acids. In nucleotides, the CDR3 is TGTGCCAGCAGCTTAGGGTCTGCAGGTTACAATGAGCAGTTCTTC. It specifies CASSLGSAGYNEQFF.

The chain has TRBV7-2 and TRBJ2-3, with D hard to call. Deletions cut 5 bases from V and 5 bases from J, with 14 bases between. The CDR3 is 14 amino acids. Germline values: CDR1 SGHTA, CDR2 FQGNSA. The CDR3 DNA sequence: TGTGCCAGCAGCCCACCCTCACTTCGAGATACGCAGTATTTT. It encodes CASSPPSLRDTQYF.

The V gene is TRBV5-1, the J gene TRBJ2-1; 11 nucleotides agree with TRBD2. The germline V gene encodes CDR1 SGHRS and CDR2 YFSETQ. The CDR3 has 16 residues. V dropped 4 bases and J dropped 5; count of bases not matched to a gene: 8. CDR3 DNA: TGCGCCAGCAGCCCAACTAGCGGGGGTTCCAACAATGAGCAGTTCTTC. Its protein is CASSPTSGGSNNEQFF.

This clone has just one count. The rearrangement joins TRBV30 to TRBJ1-1; D may be TRBD1 (6 bases). Between the trimmed V and J ends, which lost 3 bases and 5 bases, there was a span of 10 bases. The germline V gene encodes CDR1 GTSNPN and CDR2 SVGIG (reference sequence). The CDR3 has 12 residues. CDR3 nucleotides: TGTGCCTGGAGCACTAGGGGGACTGAAGCTTTCTTT. It codes for CAWSTRGTEAFF.

This clone was seen only once. The V gene is TRBV12-2, the J gene TRBJ2-3; the table's D call, TRBD1, was not checked against the DNA. TRBV12-2 is a pseudogene. The CDR3 contains 13 residues. The CDR3 region is CASRSGQGDTQYF. DNA for the CDR3: TGTGCAAGTCGCTCCGGACAGGGGGATACGCAGTATTTT.

As to this clone: At the DNA level, this CDR3 is encoded by other sequences in the same sample as well. This chain joins TRBV5-6 and TRBJ1-2; D is uncertain. This CDR3 has 14 residues. Trimming stripped 0 bases from V and 8 bases from J, with 14 bases between. Germline values: CDR1 SGHDT, CDR2 YYEEEE. CDR3 protein: CASSLAVGGRGYTF. CDR3 nucleotides: TGTGCCAGCAGCTTGGCCGTTGGAGGGAGAGGCTACACCTTC.

The chain links TRBV30 to TRBJ1-2; 8 nucleotides align to TRBD1. The CDR3 sequence is 12 residues long. The germline gives CDR1 GTSNPN, CDR2 SVGIG (reference sequence). V lost 4 bases, J lost 6 bases, and 4 bases stayed unmatched. This CDR3 reads CAWTTGGHGYTF. In DNA form, the CDR3 reads TGTGCCTGGACCACAGGGGGACATGGCTACACCTTC. The complete variable domain, with remaining parts taken from reference TRBV30 and TRBJ1-2, reads SQTIHQWPATLVQPVGSPLSLECTVEGTSNPNLYWYRQAAGRGLQLLFYSVGIGQISSEVPQNLSASRPQDRQFILSSKKLLLSDSGFYLCAWTTGGHGYTFGSGTRLTVV.

The chain carries TRBV6-1 and TRBJ1-1; the D is unclear. CDR3 size: 13 residues. Deletions cut 7 bases from V and 0 bases from J, with 9 bases between. Germline lookup yields CDR1 MNHNS and CDR2 SASEGT. CDR3 residues: CASTTTVNTEAFF. CDR3 DNA sequence: TGTGCCAGCACCACTACAGTGAACACTGAAGCTTTCTTT.

This sequence joins TRBV11-2 and TRBJ2-3; TRBD2 matches at 7 bases. Germline V gives CDR1 SGHAT, CDR2 FQNNGV. The CDR3 consists of 13 residues. V shed 5 bases, J shed 6 bases, and the junction held 5 bases outside the gene matches. CDR3 bases: TGTGCCAGCAGCCACTACGGGGGGGATACGCAGTATTTT. Protein: CASSHYGGDTQYF.